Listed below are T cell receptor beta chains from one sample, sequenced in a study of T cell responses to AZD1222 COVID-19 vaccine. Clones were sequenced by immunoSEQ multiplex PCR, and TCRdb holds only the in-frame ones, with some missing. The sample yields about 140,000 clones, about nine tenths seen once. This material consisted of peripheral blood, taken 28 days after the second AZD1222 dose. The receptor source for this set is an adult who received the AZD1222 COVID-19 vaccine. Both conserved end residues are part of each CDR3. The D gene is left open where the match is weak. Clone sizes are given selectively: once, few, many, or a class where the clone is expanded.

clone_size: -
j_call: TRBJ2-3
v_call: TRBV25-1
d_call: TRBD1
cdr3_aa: CASSEYILRGQTDTQYF
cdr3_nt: TGTGCCAGCAGTGAATATATTCTCAGGGGGCAGACAGATACGCAGTATTTT

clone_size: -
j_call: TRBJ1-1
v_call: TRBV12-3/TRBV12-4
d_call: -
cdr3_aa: CASSLNPNTEAFF
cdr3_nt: TGTGCCAGCAGTTTGAACCCGAACACTGAAGCTTTCTTT

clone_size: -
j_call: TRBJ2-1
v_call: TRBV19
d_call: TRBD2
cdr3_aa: CASSEVAGYNEQFF
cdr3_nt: TGTGCCAGTAGTGAGGTAGCGGGGTACAATGAGCAGTTCTTC

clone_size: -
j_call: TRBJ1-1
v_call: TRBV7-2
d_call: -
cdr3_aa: CASSRFAGNTEAFF
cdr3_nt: TGTGCCAGCAGCCGCTTCGCAGGGAACACTGAAGCTTTCTTT

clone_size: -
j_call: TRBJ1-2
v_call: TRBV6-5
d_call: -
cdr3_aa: CASKSYRQGSYGYTF
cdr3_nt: TGTGCCAGCAAGTCGTACAGGCAGGGTTCCTATGGCTACACCTTC

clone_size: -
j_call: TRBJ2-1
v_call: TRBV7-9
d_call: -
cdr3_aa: CASSLVQTTNEQFF
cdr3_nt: TGTGCCAGCAGCTTAGTCCAGACAACCAATGAGCAGTTCTTC

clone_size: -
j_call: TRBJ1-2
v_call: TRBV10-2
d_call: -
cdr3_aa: CASSVQGYGYTF
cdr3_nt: TGCGCCAGCAGCGTCCAGGGGTATGGCTACACCTTC

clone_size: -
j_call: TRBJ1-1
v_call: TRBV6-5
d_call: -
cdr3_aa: CASSPTDNLNEAFF
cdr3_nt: TGTGCCAGCAGTCCGACGGACAACCTGAATGAAGCTTTCTTT

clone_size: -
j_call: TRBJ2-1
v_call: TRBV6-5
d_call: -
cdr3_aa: CASSYSRDSSYNEQFF
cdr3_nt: TGTGCCAGCAGTTACTCGAGGGACTCTTCCTACAATGAGCAGTTCTTC

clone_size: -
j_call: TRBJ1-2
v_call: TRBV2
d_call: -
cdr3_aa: CASIPPGAGYGYTF
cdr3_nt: TGTGCCAGCATCCCCCCGGGGGCTGGCTATGGCTACACCTTC

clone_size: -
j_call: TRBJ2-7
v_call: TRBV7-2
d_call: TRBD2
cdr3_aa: CASSLGGGGAYEQYF
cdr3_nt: TGTGCCAGCAGCTTAGGCGGCGGGGGGGCCTACGAGCAGTACTTC

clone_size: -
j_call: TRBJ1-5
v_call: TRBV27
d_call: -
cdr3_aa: CASSFRINQPQHF
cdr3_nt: TGTGCCAGCAGTTTTCGAATCAATCAGCCCCAGCATTTT

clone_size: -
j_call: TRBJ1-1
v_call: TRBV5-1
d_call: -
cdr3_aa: CASSLTGTEAFF
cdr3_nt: TGCGCCAGCAGCTTGACAGGGACGGAAGCTTTCTTT

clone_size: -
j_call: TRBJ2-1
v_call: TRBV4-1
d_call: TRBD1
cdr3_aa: CASSPGQARDNEQFF
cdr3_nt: TGCGCCAGCAGCCCAGGACAGGCCCGGGACAATGAGCAGTTCTTC

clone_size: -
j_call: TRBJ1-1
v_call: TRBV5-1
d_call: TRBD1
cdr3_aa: CASSLEGARDTEAFF
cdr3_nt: TGCGCCAGCAGCTTGGAGGGGGCGAGGGACACTGAAGCTTTCTTT

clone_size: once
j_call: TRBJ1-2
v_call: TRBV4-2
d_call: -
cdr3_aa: CASSQVGQGNYGYTF
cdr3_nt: TGTGCCAGCAGCCAAGTCGGGCAAGGTAACTATGGCTACACCTTC

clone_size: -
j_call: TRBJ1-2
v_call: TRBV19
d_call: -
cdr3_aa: CASSTAGRWFYGYTF
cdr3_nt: TGTGCCAGTAGTACCGCAGGGAGATGGTTCTATGGCTACACCTTC

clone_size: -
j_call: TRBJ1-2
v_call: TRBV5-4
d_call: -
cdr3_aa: CASSSTRPGLTLFDGYTF
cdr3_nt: TGTGCCAGCAGCTCTACCCGACCCGGCCTGACTCTCTTCGATGGCTACACCTTC

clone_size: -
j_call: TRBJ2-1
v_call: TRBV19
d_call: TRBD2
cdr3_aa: CASSITSGGPDWQFF
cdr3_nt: TGTGCCAGTAGTATAACTAGCGGGGGGCCCGACTGGCAGTTCTTC

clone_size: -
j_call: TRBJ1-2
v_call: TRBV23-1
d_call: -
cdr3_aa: CASSQLVSRAERLSSGYTF
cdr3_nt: TGCGCCAGCAGTCAATTAGTTAGCAGGGCCGAAAGGCTATCTAGCGGCTACACCTTC

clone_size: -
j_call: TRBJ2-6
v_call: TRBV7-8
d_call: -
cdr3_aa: CASSNLGRPGDSGANVLTF
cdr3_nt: TGTGCCAGCAGCAACTTAGGGCGTCCGGGGGACTCTGGGGCCAACGTCCTGACTTTC

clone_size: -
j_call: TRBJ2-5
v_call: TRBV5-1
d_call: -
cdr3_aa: CASSLDPGPWETQYF
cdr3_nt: TGCGCCAGCAGCTTGGATCCAGGGCCGTGGGAGACCCAGTACTTC

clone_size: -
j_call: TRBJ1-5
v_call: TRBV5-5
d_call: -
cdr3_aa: CASSWGQHSNQPQHF
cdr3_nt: TGTGCCAGCAGCTGGGGCCAGCATAGCAATCAGCCCCAGCATTTT

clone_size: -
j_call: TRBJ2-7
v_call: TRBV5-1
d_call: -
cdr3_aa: CASSLGTEPSYEQYF
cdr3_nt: TGCGCCAGCAGCTTGGGGACGGAGCCCTCCTACGAGCAGTACTTC